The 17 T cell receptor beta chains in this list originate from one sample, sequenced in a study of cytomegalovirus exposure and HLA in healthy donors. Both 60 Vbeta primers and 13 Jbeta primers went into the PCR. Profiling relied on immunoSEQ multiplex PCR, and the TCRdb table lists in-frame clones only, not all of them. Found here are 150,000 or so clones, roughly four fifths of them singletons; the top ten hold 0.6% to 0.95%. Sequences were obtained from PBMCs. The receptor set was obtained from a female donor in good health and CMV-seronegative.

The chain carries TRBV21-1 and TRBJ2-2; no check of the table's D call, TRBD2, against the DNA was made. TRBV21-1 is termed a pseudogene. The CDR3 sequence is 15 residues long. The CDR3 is CASSMSGDNTGELFF. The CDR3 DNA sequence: TGTGCCAGCAGCATGAGCGGGGACAACACCGGGGAGCTGTTTTTT.

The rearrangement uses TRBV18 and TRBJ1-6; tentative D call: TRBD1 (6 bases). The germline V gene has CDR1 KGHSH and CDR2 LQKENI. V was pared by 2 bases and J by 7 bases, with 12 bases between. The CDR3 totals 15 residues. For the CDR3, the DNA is TGTGCCAGCTCACCATCAGGGGATCTGAATTCACCCCTCCACTTT. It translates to CASSPSGDLNSPLHF.

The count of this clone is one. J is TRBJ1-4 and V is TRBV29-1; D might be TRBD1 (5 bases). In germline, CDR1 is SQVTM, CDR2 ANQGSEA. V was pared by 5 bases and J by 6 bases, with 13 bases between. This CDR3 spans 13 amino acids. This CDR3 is CSVRGRGDEKLFF. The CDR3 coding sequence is TGCAGCGTTCGGGGTCGGGGGGATGAAAAACTGTTTTTT. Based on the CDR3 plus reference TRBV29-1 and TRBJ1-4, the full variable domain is SAVISQKPSRDICQRGTSLTIQCQVDSQVTMMFWYRQQPGQSLTLIATANQGSEATYESGFVIDKFPISRPNLTFSTLTVSNMSPEDSSIYLCSVRGRGDEKLFFGSGTQLSVL.

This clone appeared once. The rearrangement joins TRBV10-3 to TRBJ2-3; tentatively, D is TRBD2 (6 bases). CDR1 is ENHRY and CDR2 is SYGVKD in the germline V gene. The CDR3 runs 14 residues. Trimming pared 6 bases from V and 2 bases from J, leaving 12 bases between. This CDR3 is CAIRKLANTDTQYF. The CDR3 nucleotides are TGTGCCATCAGGAAGCTAGCGAACACAGATACGCAGTATTTT.

The CDR3 region is CASSRQDGRDEQYF. The CDR3, as DNA: TGCGCCAGCAGCAGACAAGACGGGAGGGACGAGCAGTACTTC. The chain recombines TRBV4-1 with TRBJ2-5, with TRBD2 identical over 8 bases. The J call could be wrong; TRBJ2-7 is a better fit for the DNA end. The germline V gene has CDR1 MGHRA and CDR2 YSYEKL. The CDR3 contains 14 residues.

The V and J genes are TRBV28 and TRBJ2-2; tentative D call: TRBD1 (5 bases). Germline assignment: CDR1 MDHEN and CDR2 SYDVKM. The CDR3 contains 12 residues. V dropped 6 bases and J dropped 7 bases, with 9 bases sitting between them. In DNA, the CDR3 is TGTGCCAGCAGCCAGGGTAACGGGGAGCTGTTTTTT. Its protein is CASSQGNGELFF.

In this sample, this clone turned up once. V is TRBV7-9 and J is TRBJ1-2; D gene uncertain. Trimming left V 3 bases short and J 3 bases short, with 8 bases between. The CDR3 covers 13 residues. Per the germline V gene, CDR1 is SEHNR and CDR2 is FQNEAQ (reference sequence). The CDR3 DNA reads TGTGCCAGCAGCTTTGGAGTAGACTATGGCTACACCTTC. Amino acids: CASSFGVDYGYTF.

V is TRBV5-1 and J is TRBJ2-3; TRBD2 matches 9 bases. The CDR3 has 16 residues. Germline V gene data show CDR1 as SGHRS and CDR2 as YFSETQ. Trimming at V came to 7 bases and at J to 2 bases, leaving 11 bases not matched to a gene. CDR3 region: CASSLDSGGPTDTQYF. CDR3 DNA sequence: TGCGCCAGCTCCCTAGATAGCGGGGGACCCACAGATACGCAGTATTTT.

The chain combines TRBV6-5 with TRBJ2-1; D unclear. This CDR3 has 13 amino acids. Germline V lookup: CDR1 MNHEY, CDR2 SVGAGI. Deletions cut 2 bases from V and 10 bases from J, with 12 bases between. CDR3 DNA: TGTGCCAGCAGTTACAGGCTTAATAGCGAGCAGTTCTTC. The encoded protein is CASSYRLNSEQFF.

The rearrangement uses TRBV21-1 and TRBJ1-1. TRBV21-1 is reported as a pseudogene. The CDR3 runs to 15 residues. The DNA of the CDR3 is TGTGCCAGCCTAACAGCCGGGAAGGGAGCCCCTGAAGCTTTCTTT. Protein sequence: CASLTAGKGAPEAFF.

The CDR3, as DNA: TGCGCCAGCAGCTCGGGACAGGGACGCACTGAAGCTTTCTTT. This sequence encodes CASSSGQGRTEAFF. V gene TRBV5-1 combines with J gene TRBJ1-1; 9 bases map to TRBD1. V lost 3 bases and J lost 4; bases outside the gene matches: 4. This CDR3 has 14 amino acids. CDR1 SGHRS and CDR2 YFSETQ come from the germline V gene.

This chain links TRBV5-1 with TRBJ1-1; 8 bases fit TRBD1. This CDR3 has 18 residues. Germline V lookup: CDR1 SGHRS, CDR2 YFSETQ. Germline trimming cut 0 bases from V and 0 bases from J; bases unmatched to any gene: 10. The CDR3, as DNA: TGCGCCAGCAGCTTGGTGATGGGACAGGCTAGCATGAACACTGAAGCTTTCTTT. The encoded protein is CASSLVMGQASMNTEAFF. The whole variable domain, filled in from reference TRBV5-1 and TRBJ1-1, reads KAGVTQTPRYLIKTRGQQVTLSCSPISGHRSVSWYQQTPGQGLQFLFEYFSETQRNKGNFPGRFSGRQFSNSRSEMNVSTLELGDSALYLCASSLVMGQASMNTEAFFGQGTRLTVV.

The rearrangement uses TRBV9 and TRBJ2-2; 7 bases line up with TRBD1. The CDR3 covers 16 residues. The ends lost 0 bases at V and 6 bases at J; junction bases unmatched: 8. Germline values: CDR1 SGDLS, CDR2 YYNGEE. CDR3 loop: CASSVDMAGGPGELFF. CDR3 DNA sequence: TGTGCCAGCAGCGTAGACATGGCAGGGGGTCCCGGGGAGCTGTTTTTT.

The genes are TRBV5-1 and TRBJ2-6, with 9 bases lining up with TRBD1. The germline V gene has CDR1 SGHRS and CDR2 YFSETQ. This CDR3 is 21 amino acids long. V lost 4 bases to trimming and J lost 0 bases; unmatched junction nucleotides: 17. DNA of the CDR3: TGCGCCAGCAGCCCGCAACCAGTTACAGGGGGCTTGGGCTCTGGGGCCAACGTCCTGACTTTC. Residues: CASSPQPVTGGLGSGANVLTF.

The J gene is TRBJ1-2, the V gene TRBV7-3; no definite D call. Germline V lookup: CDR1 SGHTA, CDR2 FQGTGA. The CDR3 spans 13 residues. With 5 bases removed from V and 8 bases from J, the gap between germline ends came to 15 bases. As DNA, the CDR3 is TGTGCCAGCAGCCCTCGTCGGGTTTTAGGCTACACCTTC. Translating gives CASSPRRVLGYTF.

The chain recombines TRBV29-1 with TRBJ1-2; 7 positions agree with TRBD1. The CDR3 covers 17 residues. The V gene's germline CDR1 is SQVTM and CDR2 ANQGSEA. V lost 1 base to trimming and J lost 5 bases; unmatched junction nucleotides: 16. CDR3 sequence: CSVEAQSTSAGGYGYTF. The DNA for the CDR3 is TGCAGCGTTGAAGCTCAGTCAACGTCGGCAGGGGGGTATGGCTACACCTTC. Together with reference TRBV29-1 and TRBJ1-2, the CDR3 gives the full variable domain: SAVISQKPSRDICQRGTSLTIQCQVDSQVTMMFWYRQQPGQSLTLIATANQGSEATYESGFVIDKFPISRPNLTFSTLTVSNMSPEDSSIYLCSVEAQSTSAGGYGYTFGSGTRLTVV.

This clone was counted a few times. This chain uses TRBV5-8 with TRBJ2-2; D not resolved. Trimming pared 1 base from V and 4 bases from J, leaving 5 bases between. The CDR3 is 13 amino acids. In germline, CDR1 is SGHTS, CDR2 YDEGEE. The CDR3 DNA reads TGTGCCAGCAGCTTGTCCCGCACCGGGGAGCTGTTTTTT. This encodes CASSLSRTGELFF.